The rows below give T cell receptor beta chains drawn from one sample of a study of blood T cell repertoires in COVID-19. The table came from immunoSEQ multiplex PCR; TCRdb's copy has only in-frame clones and leaves some out. The profile shows more than 100,000 clones, almost 90% of them singletons. Sequenced: peripheral blood. These receptors all stem from an older woman with COVID-19, enrolled during active disease. The CDR3 runs from the conserved cysteine through the conserved F or W.

J gene | V gene | CDR3 protein
TRBJ1-6 | TRBV19 | CASSILGANSPLHF
TRBJ2-7 | TRBV10-2 | CASRLGGEGREQYF
TRBJ2-7 | TRBV19 | CASRVGGDSYEQYF
TRBJ1-5 | TRBV28 | CASFPQGSGQPQHF
TRBJ1-4 | TRBV7-9 | CASSSGGEKLFF
TRBJ1-4 | TRBV6-5 | CASSGQGNEKLFF
TRBJ2-3 | TRBV9 | CASSELLFSVLPLILDTQYF
TRBJ2-7 | TRBV19 | CASRAQGLADYEQYF
TRBJ1-1 | TRBV25-1 | CASSDVMVQLAFF
TRBJ1-1 | TRBV9 | CASSVSRDSTEAFF
TRBJ1-2 | TRBV4-3 | CASSQDQGDTYGYTF
TRBJ2-2 | TRBV18 | CASSPPLRLRRYTGELFF
TRBJ2-4 | TRBV5-8 | CASSLTDRGRGFWSNIQYF
TRBJ1-6 | TRBV5-4 | CASSLRTGPNSPLHF
TRBJ2-2 | TRBV5-1 | CASSLALAVSGELFF
TRBJ1-2 | TRBV11-2 | CASSLGTNYVYTF
TRBJ1-1 | TRBV5-1 | CASSLYARSGGTEAFF
TRBJ2-7 | TRBV30 | CAWSVRVEKYF
TRBJ1-3 | TRBV18 | CASSQGQGASGNTIYF
TRBJ2-3 | TRBV19 | CASSIGLAGPDTQYF
TRBJ1-4 | TRBV9 | CASSVEGGGVNEKLFF
TRBJ2-3 | TRBV7-6 | CASSQTGGYTDTQYF
TRBJ2-3 | TRBV11-2 | CASSPGRGGREDTQYF
TRBJ2-1 | TRBV5-1 | CASSLAGGAYNEQFF
TRBJ2-5 | TRBV5-1 | CASSPGDSQETQYF
TRBJ1-3 | TRBV19 | CASRGQTNTIYF
TRBJ1-2 | TRBV9 | CASSPQALDYGYTF
TRBJ2-2 | TRBV5-4 | CASSSPGLAGGFTGELFF
TRBJ2-5 | TRBV2 | CASSRLQETQYF
TRBJ2-7 | TRBV9 | CASSKGLANLGYEQYF
TRBJ1-2 | TRBV7-2 | CASSLQGTGAGYGYTF
TRBJ2-3 | TRBV5-1 | CASSSLAGPSTDTQYF
TRBJ2-5 | TRBV11-3 | CASSLGYRVGETQYF
TRBJ1-6 | TRBV19 | CASKTGSRGLISPLHF
TRBJ2-7 | TRBV27 | CATSDRGGEQYF
TRBJ2-1 | TRBV30 | CAWSVPDRGRDNEQFF
TRBJ2-7 | TRBV5-1 | CASSLQGTGYNEQYF
TRBJ2-5 | TRBV7-2 | CASSLGSARGGPQYF
TRBJ2-3 | TRBV5-1 | CASSSGLATDTQYF
TRBJ1-3 | TRBV27 | CASSLAGTGNTIYF
TRBJ2-2 | TRBV29-1 | CSVEGRSGRGTGELFF
TRBJ1-2 | TRBV6-2/TRBV6-3 | CASSYSTRRQQPHYGYTF
TRBJ2-2 | TRBV6-1 | CASSEGRRENTGELFF
TRBJ2-7 | TRBV15 | CATSRARTGANEQYF
TRBJ2-5 | TRBV4-3 | CASSHSPGLAGPETQYF
TRBJ2-2 | TRBV9 | CASSVGFRTGELFF
TRBJ1-1 | TRBV25-1 | CASNLQGLNTEAFF
TRBJ2-1 | TRBV27 | CASSRPGQGLGEQFF
TRBJ1-6 | TRBV4-3 | CASSQGNRGYNSPLHF